This T cell receptor beta chain was sequenced during a study of PD-1 blockade in classical Hodgkin lymphoma. Time point here: cycle 4 day 1 (C4D1), after five to seven weeks of nivolumab. Brentuximab vedotin exposure varied, and every patient relapsed after autologous stem cell transplantation. Generated by immunoSEQ multiplex PCR, the TCRdb table keeps only in-frame clones and is missing some. The profile covers about 13,000 clones, with approximately 78% appearing a single time and about 17% taken by the ten largest. General study findings and limits: In CD4+ cells, TCR diversity went up significantly by C4D1, but in CD8+ cells it did not.

Germline V gene lookup returns CDR1 SGHTA and CDR2 FQGNSA. There are 18 residues in the CDR3. The V and J ends lost 2 bases and 0 bases, in that order; junction bases with no gene match: 6. This clone was observed once. Its antigen is not identified. The chain carries TRBV7-2 and TRBJ1-5; 11 bases map to TRBD1. The starting material was peripheral blood mononuclear cells (PBMCs), obtained before the fourth cycle of nivolumab. This receptor was obtained from a human donor with classical Hodgkin lymphoma. For the CDR3, the DNA is TGTGCCAGCAGCTTACCGGGACAGGGGGTTCTTAGCAATCAGCCCCAGCATTTT. It codes for CASSLPGQGVLSNQPQHF.